The T cell receptor beta chain described here comes from a study of T-cell reconstitution after alpha-beta-depleted transplantation in children. The authors prepared the TCRbeta library with unique molecular identifiers. From the PCR reads, TCRdb called clonotypes with MiXCR, one entry per CDR3 protein. The table shows fewer than 400,000 distinct CDR3 sequences, with just over 20% occurring only once. In its sample, this clonotype was seen many times. The trim removed 0 bases at V and 2 bases at J, leaving 7 bases unmatched. The CDR3 is made up of 17 amino acids. CDR1 is DFQATT, CDR2 SNEGSKA, per germline (reference sequence).

Sequences were derived from PBMCs from the stem cell graft donor, sampled from the stem cell graft. The chain recombines TRBV20-1 with TRBJ2-3, with 11 nucleotides matching TRBD2. The TCR originated in a human donor who donated a stem cell graft to a child with acute myeloid leukemia. This CDR3 is CSARDRLAGPLTDTQYF. Here the CDR3 DNA reads TGCAGTGCTAGAGACCGACTAGCGGGACCACTCACAGATACGCAGTATTTT.